This is a list of T cell receptor beta chains from one sample in a study of T-cell reconstitution after alpha-beta-depleted transplantation in children. TCRdb re-analysed the PCR reads in MiXCR, keeping a single row per CDR3 protein. The sample has approximately 230,000 distinct CDR3 sequences; under 30% are singletons. Here the sequenced sample was PBMCs, mostly from graft donor cells, taken 360 days after TCRalphabeta/CD19-depleted stem cell transplant. These receptors originate from a female patient aged 2-15 years who had a stem cell transplant for congenital amegakaryocytic thrombocytopenia, so the T cells may come from the graft donor. CDR3s include the opening cysteine and the closing phenylalanine or tryptophan. Each record gives: J gene, V gene, clone size, D gene, CDR3 DNA, CDR3 protein. The D gene is left open where the match is weak. A row's size may be missing; if present it is once, few, many or a size class.

>TRBJ1-1|TRBV28|-|-
TGTGCCAGCAGTTTCCCTCCCATGAACACTGAAGCTTTCTTT
CASSFPPMNTEAFF
>TRBJ2-6|TRBV5-6|-|-
TGTGCCAGCAGCTCGCTCCTCTCTGGGGCCAACGTCCTGACTTTC
CASSSLLSGANVLTF
>TRBJ1-2|TRBV6-1|-|TRBD1
TGTGCCAGCAGTGGGGGGACAGGGACCGGCTACACCTTC
CASSGGTGTGYTF
>TRBJ2-7|TRBV7-9|-|-
TGTGCCAGCAACCTAGGGACGGCCGAGCAGTACTTC
CASNLGTAEQYF
>TRBJ2-5|TRBV12-3/TRBV12-4|many|-
TGTGCCAGCAGTTCAAACTGGTGGTACCAAGAGACCCAGTACTTC
CASSSNWWYQETQYF
>TRBJ2-7|TRBV4-2|-|TRBD2
TGTGCCAGCAGCCAAGGTGTTGGGTGGGGACTAGCGCCAAGCTCCTACGAGCAGTACTTC
CASSQGVGWGLAPSSYEQYF
>TRBJ2-2|TRBV6-5|few|TRBD2
TGTGCCAGCAGTTACTTTGCGGGAGATAGTATAGGGGAGCTGTTTTTT
CASSYFAGDSIGELFF
>TRBJ2-5|TRBV12-5|-|-
TGTGCTAGTGGCCCCTTGAGCAGCCAAGAGACCCAGTACTTC
CASGPLSSQETQYF
>TRBJ2-7|TRBV20-1|few|-
TGCAGTGCTAGTCGCGCTAGCAACTACGAGCAGTACTTC
CSASRASNYEQYF
>TRBJ2-7|TRBV20-1|-|-
TGCAGTGCTAGAACAGGGTTGGTGGCAGTCTACGAGCAGTACTTC
CSARTGLVAVYEQYF
>TRBJ2-1|TRBV7-9|many|-
TGTGCCAGCAGCCCTTTCGTTCGGAGCTCCTACAATGAGCAGTTCTTC
CASSPFVRSSYNEQFF
>TRBJ1-2|TRBV28|once|-
TGTGCCAGCGGGACTCGTGGTGGCTACACCTTC
CASGTRGGYTF
>TRBJ1-3|TRBV7-9|few|-
TGTGCCAGCAGCTTGGGACGGTTCTCTGGAAACACCATATATTTT
CASSLGRFSGNTIYF
>TRBJ2-3|TRBV20-1|many|-
TGCAGTGCTAAAGGACCCTCCGTGGCCCCTACAGATACGCAGTATTTT
CSAKGPSVAPTDTQYF
>TRBJ2-3|TRBV6-5|many|-
TGTGCCAGCAGTTACTCCGGAGGTCGGGGCACAGATACGCAGTATTTT
CASSYSGGRGTDTQYF
>TRBJ2-7|TRBV4-1|few|TRBD2
TGCGCCAGCAGCCAAGATCTTGGGAGCGGGAGTTCCTACGAGCAGTACTTC
CASSQDLGSGSSYEQYF
>TRBJ2-1|TRBV19|few|-
TGTGCCAGTAGTATAGTCTTGAGGCGGGTGGCTGGTTGGGGGGAATACAATGAGCAGTTCTTC
CASSIVLRRVAGWGEYNEQFF
>TRBJ1-1|TRBV2|-|-
TGTGCCAGCAACCGGCAACGGGGTATGAACACTGAAGCTTTCTTT
CASNRQRGMNTEAFF
>TRBJ1-1|TRBV12-3/TRBV12-4|few|-
TGTGCCAGCAGTGAAACAGGGAACGCTGAAGCTTTCTTT
CASSETGNAEAFF
>TRBJ2-7|TRBV6-2/TRBV6-3|-|TRBD2
TGTGCCAGCAGTTACTTGTCCCTAGCGGGATCCTCCTACGAGCAGTACTTC
CASSYLSLAGSSYEQYF
>TRBJ2-5|TRBV11-2|-|-
TGTGCCAGCAGCAACCCCCGATCGGTCTGGGCCCAGTACTTC
CASSNPRSVWAQYF
>TRBJ1-1|TRBV12-3/TRBV12-4|few|-
TGTGCCAGCGGCCTTCGGGGGAACACTGAAGCTTTCTTT
CASGLRGNTEAFF
>TRBJ2-3|TRBV29-1|many|-
TGCAGCGTTGAAGGAACACCAGGTTTAGATACGCAGTATTTT
CSVEGTPGLDTQYF
>TRBJ2-2|TRBV5-5|-|-
TGTGCCAGCGGGTCTAACACCGGGGAGCTGTTTTTT
CASGSNTGELFF
>TRBJ2-2|TRBV11-2|few|-
TGTGCCAGCAGCTTAACAGGGACTAAGAACACCGGGGAGCTGTTTTTT
CASSLTGTKNTGELFF
>TRBJ2-1|TRBV28|-|-
TGTGCCAGCAGTTTGTCCCCACTAATGGATGAGCAGTTCTTC
CASSLSPLMDEQFF
>TRBJ2-7|TRBV2|-|-
TGTGCCAGCAGTGACGGGAGACCCTACGAGCAGTACTTC
CASSDGRPYEQYF
>TRBJ1-5|TRBV2|-|-
TGTGCCAGCAGTGAATTAGCCAGGGCAAATCAGCCCCAGCATTTT
CASSELARANQPQHF
>TRBJ1-1|TRBV4-3|many|-
TGCGCCAGCAGCCAAGATTTCCTGAACACTGAAGCTTTCTTT
CASSQDFLNTEAFF
>TRBJ2-3|TRBV14|-|TRBD2
TGTGCCAGCAGCCAACGGACTAGCGGGGGACGAGATACGCAGTATTTT
CASSQRTSGGRDTQYF
>TRBJ2-1|TRBV5-1|few|-
TGCGCCAGCAGCTTGGTCGGGGACCACTCCTACAATGAGCAGTTCTTC
CASSLVGDHSYNEQFF
>TRBJ1-3|TRBV13|-|-
TGTGCCAGCAGCTTAGGACCCCAGGGGGGAAACACCATATATTTT
CASSLGPQGGNTIYF
>TRBJ2-6|TRBV5-6|-|-
TGTGCCAGCAGCGGACCCTCTGGGGCCAACGTCCTGACTTTC
CASSGPSGANVLTF
>TRBJ2-5|TRBV7-9|few|-
TGTGCCAGCAACGACCGGGACAACGCCCAGTACTTC
CASNDRDNAQYF
>TRBJ1-4|TRBV12-3/TRBV12-4|-|-
TGTGCCAGCACCCTAAGGGGGAAACTGTTTTTT
CASTLRGKLFF
>TRBJ1-1|TRBV27|few|-
TGTGCCAGCAGTCGGGAGTGGGCTATGAACACTGAAGCTTTCTTT
CASSREWAMNTEAFF
>TRBJ1-5|TRBV5-1|-|-
TGCGCCAGCAGCGAAGATGGCTCTAGCAATCAGCCCCAGCATTTT
CASSEDGSSNQPQHF
>TRBJ2-2|TRBV12-3/TRBV12-4|many|-
TGTGCCAGCAGTGTTATTGGGTCCGGGGAGCTGTTTTTT
CASSVIGSGELFF
>TRBJ2-5|TRBV20-1|few|TRBD1
TGCAGTACCGCCGGGACAGGGGAAGAGACCCAGTACTTC
CSTAGTGEETQYF
>TRBJ1-2|TRBV20-1|-|-
TGCAGTGCTAGAGGCGAGGGTAACTATGGCTACACCTTC
CSARGEGNYGYTF
>TRBJ2-5|TRBV7-2|many|-
TGTGCCAGCAGCTTAGAAGTATCGGAGACCCAGTACTTC
CASSLEVSETQYF
>TRBJ2-7|TRBV21-1|few|-
TGTGCCAGCAGCCTAAGGAGGCGGGAGCAGTACTTC
CASSLRRREQYF